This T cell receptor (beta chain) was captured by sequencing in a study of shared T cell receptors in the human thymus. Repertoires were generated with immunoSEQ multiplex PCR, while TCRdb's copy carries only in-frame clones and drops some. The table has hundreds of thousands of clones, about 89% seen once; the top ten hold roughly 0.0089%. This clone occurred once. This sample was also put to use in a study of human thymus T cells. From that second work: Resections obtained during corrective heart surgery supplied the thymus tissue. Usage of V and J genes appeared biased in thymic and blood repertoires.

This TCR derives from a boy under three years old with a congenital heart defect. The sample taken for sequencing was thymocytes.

The CDR3: CASRIRVREGQPQHF. CDR3 nucleotides: TGTGCCAGCAGGATTCGGGTCAGGGAAGGTCAGCCCCAGCATTTT. This sequence joins TRBV6-1 and TRBJ1-5; D possibly corresponds to TRBD1 (5 bases). The V end lost 6 bases, the J end lost 6 bases, and 18 bases lay between the germline ends. From germline, CDR1 is MNHNS and CDR2 SASEGT. The CDR3 spans 15 residues.